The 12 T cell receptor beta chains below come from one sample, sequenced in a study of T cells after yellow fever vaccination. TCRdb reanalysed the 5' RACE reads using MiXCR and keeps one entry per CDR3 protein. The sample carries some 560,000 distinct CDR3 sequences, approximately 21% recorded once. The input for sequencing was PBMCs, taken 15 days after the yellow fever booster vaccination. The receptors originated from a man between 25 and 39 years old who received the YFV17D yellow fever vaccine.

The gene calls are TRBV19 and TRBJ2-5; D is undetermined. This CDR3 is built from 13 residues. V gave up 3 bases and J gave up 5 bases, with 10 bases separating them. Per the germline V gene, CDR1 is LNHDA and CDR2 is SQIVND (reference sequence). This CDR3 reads CASSISRMETQYF. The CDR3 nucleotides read TGTGCCAGTAGTATTAGCAGGATGGAGACCCAGTACTTC.

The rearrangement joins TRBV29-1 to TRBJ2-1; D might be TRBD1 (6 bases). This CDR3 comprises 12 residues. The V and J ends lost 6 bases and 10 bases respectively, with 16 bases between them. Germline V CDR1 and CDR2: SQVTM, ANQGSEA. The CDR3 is CSVLEGDGEQFF. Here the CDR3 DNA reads TGCAGCGTCCTAGAGGGGGATGGCGAGCAGTTCTTC.

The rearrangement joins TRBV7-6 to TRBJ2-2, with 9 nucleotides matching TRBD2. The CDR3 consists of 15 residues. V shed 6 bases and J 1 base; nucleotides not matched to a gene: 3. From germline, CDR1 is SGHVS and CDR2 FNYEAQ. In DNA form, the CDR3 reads TGTGCCAGCAGGCAGACTAGCGGGAACACCGGGGAGCTGTTTTTT. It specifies CASRQTSGNTGELFF.

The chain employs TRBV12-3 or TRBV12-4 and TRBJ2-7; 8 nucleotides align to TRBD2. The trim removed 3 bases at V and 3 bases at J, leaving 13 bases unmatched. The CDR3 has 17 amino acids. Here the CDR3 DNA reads TGTGCCAGCAGTTTTTTTGGGGTAGCTAGCGGGTTCTACGAGCAGTACTTC. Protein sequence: CASSFFGVASGFYEQYF.

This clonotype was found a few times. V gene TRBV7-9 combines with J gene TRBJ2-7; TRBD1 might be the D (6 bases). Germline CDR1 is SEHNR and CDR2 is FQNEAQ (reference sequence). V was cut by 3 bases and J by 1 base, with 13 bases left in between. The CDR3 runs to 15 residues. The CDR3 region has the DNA TGTGCCAGCAGCTTGGCCGGGACACTATCCTACGAGCAGTACTTC. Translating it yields CASSLAGTLSYEQYF.

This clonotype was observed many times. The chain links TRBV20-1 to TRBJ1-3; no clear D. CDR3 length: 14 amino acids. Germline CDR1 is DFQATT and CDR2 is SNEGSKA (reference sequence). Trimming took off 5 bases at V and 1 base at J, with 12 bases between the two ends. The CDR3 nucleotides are TGCAGTGCTCGCGTGCCGGGTTCTGGAAACACCATATATTTT. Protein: CSARVPGSGNTIYF.

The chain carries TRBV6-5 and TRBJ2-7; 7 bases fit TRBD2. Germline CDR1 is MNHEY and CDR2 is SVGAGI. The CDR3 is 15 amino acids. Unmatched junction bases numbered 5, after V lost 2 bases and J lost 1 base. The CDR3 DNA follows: TGTGCCAGCAGTTACCCCGGGGGGTTGTCCTACGAGCAGTACTTC. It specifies CASSYPGGLSYEQYF.

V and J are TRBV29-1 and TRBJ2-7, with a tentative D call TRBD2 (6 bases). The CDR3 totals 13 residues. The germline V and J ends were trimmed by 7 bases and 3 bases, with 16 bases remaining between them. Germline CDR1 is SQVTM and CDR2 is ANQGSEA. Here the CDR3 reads CSGLGGRNYEQYF. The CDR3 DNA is TGCAGCGGGCTGGGGGGACGGAACTACGAGCAGTACTTC.

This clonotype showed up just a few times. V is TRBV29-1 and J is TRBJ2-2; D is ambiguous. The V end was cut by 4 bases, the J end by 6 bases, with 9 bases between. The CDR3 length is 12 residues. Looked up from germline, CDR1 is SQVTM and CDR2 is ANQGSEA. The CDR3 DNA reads TGCAGCGTTGCCTGGGCCCCCGGGGAGCTGTTTTTT. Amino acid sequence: CSVAWAPGELFF.

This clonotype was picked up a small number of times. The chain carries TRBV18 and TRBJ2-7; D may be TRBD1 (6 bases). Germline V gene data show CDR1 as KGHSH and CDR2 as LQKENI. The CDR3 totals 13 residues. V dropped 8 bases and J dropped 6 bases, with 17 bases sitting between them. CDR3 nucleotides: TGTGCCAGCACCCGGGACATTAAGTTCGAGCAGTACTTC. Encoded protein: CASTRDIKFEQYF.

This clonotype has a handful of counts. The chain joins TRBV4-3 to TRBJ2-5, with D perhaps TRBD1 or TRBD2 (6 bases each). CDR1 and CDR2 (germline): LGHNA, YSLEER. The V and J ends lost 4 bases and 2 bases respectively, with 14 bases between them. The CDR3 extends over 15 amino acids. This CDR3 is CASSRSWGAQETQYF. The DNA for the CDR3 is TGCGCCAGCAGCCGTTCTTGGGGGGCACAAGAGACCCAGTACTTC.

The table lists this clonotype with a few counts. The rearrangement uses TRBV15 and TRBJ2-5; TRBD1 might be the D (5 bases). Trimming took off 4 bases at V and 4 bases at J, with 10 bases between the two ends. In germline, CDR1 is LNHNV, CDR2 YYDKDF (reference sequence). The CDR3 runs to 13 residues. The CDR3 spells CATSMGQGETQYF. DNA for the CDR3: TGTGCCACCAGCATGGGCCAGGGAGAGACCCAGTACTTC.